This T cell receptor beta chain was observed in a study of blood T cell repertoires in COVID-19. Study processing details: How many nucleated cells were present was estimated from reference gene primer amplification. Only in-frame clones appear in the TCRdb table, and some are missing; sequencing was by immunoSEQ multiplex PCR. V and J calls and clone size are as listed in that table; D and trimming were resolved from the DNA. This table holds 150,000 to 200,000 clones, 80% to 90% found once. This CDR3 region has 15 residues. Per the germline V gene, CDR1 is SGDLS and CDR2 is YYNGEE. Trimming removed 0 bases from V and 0 bases from J, with 10 bases in between.

The chain couples TRBV9 to TRBJ2-7; D gene ambiguous. The TCR was taken from a man aged 55-75 years with acute or convalescent COVID-19. Sequencing was done on a sample of peripheral blood. Written as DNA, the CDR3 is TGTGCCAGCAGCGTAGATGGGCAGGACTCCTACGAGCAGTACTTC. It specifies CASSVDGQDSYEQYF.